This T cell receptor beta chain was recovered during a study of cytomegalovirus exposure and HLA in healthy donors. Study outcomes and limitations: The availability of immune exposure information extended only to CMV serostatus.

Amplification used 60 Vbeta primers and 13 Jbeta primers. Only in-frame clones appear in the TCRdb table, and some are missing; sequencing was by immunoSEQ multiplex PCR. The table shows 250,000 to 350,000 clones, with about 80% occurring only once. Trimming took off 2 bases at V and 4 bases at J, with 14 bases between the two ends. CDR1 and CDR2 from the germline V gene are SGHTA and FQGNSA. The CDR3 is 15 amino acids. This clone was detected only once. Its antigen remains unidentified. The chain uses TRBV7-2 and TRBJ1-2; D unresolved. This clonotype was obtained from a girl between 2 and 10 years old in good health and CMV-seronegative. The sample was PBMCs. CDR3 amino acids: CASSLYAGSTYGYTF. As DNA, the CDR3 is TGTGCCAGCAGCTTATACGCAGGCTCCACCTATGGCTACACCTTC.